Presented here are 18 T cell receptor beta chains from one specimen sequenced in a study of control samples from healthy donors and cancer patients. Measured with immunoSEQ multiplex PCR; TCRdb has only the in-frame clones, and not every one. The sample records about 110,000 clones, approximately 80% being singletons. Material for sequencing was blood. The receptor set was obtained from a man between 18 and 35 years old in good health.

V usage is TRBV5-1 and J usage is TRBJ1-1; D is undetermined. CDR1 and CDR2 from the germline V gene are SGHRS and YFSETQ. Trimming removed 0 bases from V and 5 bases from J, with 17 bases in between. The CDR3 has 16 amino acids. The CDR3 DNA reads TGCGCCAGCAGCTTGGGCAGCACCCCATGGGAAACTGAAGCTTTCTTT. Residues: CASSLGSTPWETEAFF.

The rearrangement links TRBV5-5 to TRBJ1-1; D is perhaps TRBD1 (5 bases). The germline CDR1 and CDR2 sequences are SGHKS and YYEKEE (reference sequence). With 4 bases removed from V and 1 base from J, the gap between germline ends came to 8 bases. This CDR3 region has 13 residues. The CDR3 sequence is CASSKQGNTEAFF. The CDR3, as DNA: TGTGCCAGCAGCAAGCAGGGGAACACTGAAGCTTTCTTT.

This clone showed up just once. The chain joins TRBV20-1 to TRBJ1-3; 9 bases are shared with TRBD1. Germline CDR1 DFQATT, CDR2 SNEGSKA (reference sequence). The V segment lost 3 bases and the J segment 3 bases; nucleotides outside the gene matches: 12. The CDR3 loop spans 17 amino acids. The CDR3 is CSASVPGQGKGGNTIYF. The CDR3 DNA reads TGCAGTGCTAGTGTCCCGGGACAGGGAAAGGGTGGAAACACCATATATTTT.

The CDR3 region is CASSVAWGNTEAFF. The CDR3 DNA follows: TGTGCCAGCAGTGTGGCTTGGGGGAACACTGAAGCTTTCTTT. The chain uses TRBV9 and TRBJ1-1; D not certain. The CDR3 consists of 14 residues. Trimming stripped 5 bases from V and 1 base from J, with 12 bases between. Germline V gene data show CDR1 as SGDLS and CDR2 as YYNGEE.

The rearrangement links TRBV28 to TRBJ2-2; no firm D call. V was shortened by 6 bases and J by 0 bases, with 5 bases between the two germline ends. This CDR3 has 13 residues. Per the germline V gene, CDR1 is MDHEN and CDR2 is SYDVKM. The CDR3 reads CASRSPNTGELFF. DNA of the CDR3: TGTGCCAGCAGATCACCGAACACCGGGGAGCTGTTTTTT.

The rearrangement uses TRBV30 and TRBJ1-5; D is ambiguous. Between the trimmed V and J ends, which lost 2 bases and 7 bases, there was a span of 15 bases. The CDR3 runs to 14 residues. Per germline, CDR1 GTSNPN and CDR2 SVGIG (reference sequence). This CDR3 reads CAWSTAPPGQPQHF. Written as DNA, the CDR3 is TGTGCCTGGAGTACGGCCCCTCCGGGGCAGCCCCAGCATTTT.

V and J are TRBV3-1 (or the pseudogene TRBV3-2) and TRBJ2-3; no firm D call. This CDR3 has 11 amino acids. Trimming removed 6 bases at V and 6 bases at J, with 7 bases between. From germline, CDR1 is LGHDT and CDR2 YNNKEL (reference sequence). CDR3 region: CASRQADTQYF. CDR3 nucleotide sequence: TGTGCCAGCAGGCAGGCCGATACGCAGTATTTT.

The chain recombines TRBV30 with TRBJ1-2; 8 nucleotides agree with TRBD1. Germline V CDR1 and CDR2: GTSNPN, SVGIG (reference sequence). CDR3 size: 13 residues. V dropped 3 bases and J dropped 3; count of bases not matched to a gene: 3. CDR3 DNA sequence: TGTGCCTGGAGGGGGACAGGTTACTATGGCTACACCTTC. Translation gives CAWRGTGYYGYTF.

The CDR3 is CASSKSERGTGELFF. The CDR3 coding sequence is TGTGCCAGTAGTAAGAGTGAAAGGGGCACCGGGGAGCTGTTTTTT. The chain joins TRBV19 to TRBJ2-2, with TRBD1 as a possible D gene (5 bases). Deletions cut 4 bases from V and 4 bases from J, with 13 bases between. The CDR3 is 15 residues long. CDR1 is LNHDA and CDR2 is SQIVND in the germline V gene (reference sequence).

The chain joins TRBV3-1 (or the pseudogene TRBV3-2) to TRBJ2-7; D call uncertain. Trimming left V 0 bases short and J 4 bases short, with 4 bases between. Germline V gene sequence: CDR1 LGHDT, CDR2 YNNKEL (reference sequence). The CDR3 runs 12 residues. The CDR3 nucleotides are TGTGCCAGCAGCCAAGATGGTTACGAGCAGTACGTC. This gives the protein CASSQDGYEQYV.

This clone was recorded only once. The rearrangement uses TRBV19 and TRBJ2-6; D is undetermined. V was clipped by 8 bases and J by 0 bases, with 8 bases between them. Per germline, CDR1 LNHDA and CDR2 SQIVND (reference sequence). This CDR3 has 14 amino acids. CDR3 sequence: CASRRSSGANVLTF. The CDR3 nucleotides read TGTGCCAGTCGACGGTCCTCTGGGGCCAACGTCCTGACTTTC.

The rearrangement links TRBV6-5 to TRBJ2-5, with a tentative D call TRBD1 (6 bases). Trimming removed 0 bases at V and 4 bases at J, with 15 bases between. CDR1 MNHEY and CDR2 SVGAGI come from the germline V gene. This CDR3 region has 16 residues. This chain's CDR3 is CASSYSSRGGGETQYF. CDR3 DNA sequence: TGTGCCAGCAGTTACTCGAGCAGGGGTGGGGGAGAGACCCAGTACTTC.

This clone was recorded a few times. Other nucleotide sequences from this sample produce the same CDR3. V is TRBV18 and J is TRBJ1-2; 10 bases are a match to TRBD1. The CDR3 has 14 residues. V shed 3 bases and J 4 bases; nucleotides not matched to a gene: 2. CDR1 is KGHSH, CDR2 LQKENI, per germline. The CDR3 loop reads CASSPGQGLYGYTF. CDR3 DNA sequence: TGTGCCAGCTCACCGGGACAGGGGCTCTATGGCTACACCTTC.

The CDR3 DNA reads TGCGCCAGCAGCCAAGATAGGCGGGTGGCCGGGGAGCTGTTTTTT. It is translated as CASSQDRRVAGELFF. The chain recombines TRBV4-1 with TRBJ2-2; a weak D match, TRBD2 (5 bases). CDR1 is MGHRA, CDR2 YSYEKL, per germline. V was cut by 0 bases and J by 6 bases, with 11 bases left in between. The CDR3 has 15 amino acids.

In its sample, this clone was seen a few times. V is TRBV30 and J is TRBJ2-5; 14 nucleotides agree with TRBD2. J was trimmed by 1 base and V by 2 bases; bases with no gene match: 18. The CDR3 has 21 amino acids. CDR1 GTSNPN and CDR2 SVGIG come from the germline V gene (reference sequence). The CDR3 DNA reads TGTGCCTGGAGTCAACAACTCCGTAGGACTAGCGGGGGGTCGATCCAAGAGACCCAGTACTTC. It translates to CAWSQQLRRTSGGSIQETQYF.

The chain couples TRBV7-2 to TRBJ2-5, with D possibly TRBD1 on 5 matching bases. Germline-derived CDR1 and CDR2 are SGHTA and FQGNSA. V was shortened by 0 bases and J by 5 bases, with 10 bases between the two germline ends. The CDR3 runs 14 residues. The DNA of the CDR3 is TGTGCCAGCAGCTTAGCTGGGGCCCGGGAGACCCAGTACTTC. This sequence encodes CASSLAGARETQYF.

This chain uses TRBV7-2 with TRBJ2-1; 8 bases line up with TRBD1. The CDR3 has 11 residues. Germline V gene lookup returns CDR1 SGHTA and CDR2 FQGNSA. With V trimmed by 6 bases and J by 10 bases, 2 bases remained unmatched. Here the CDR3 DNA reads TGTGCCAGCAGTCAGGGGGCGGAGCAGTTCTTC. Amino acid sequence: CASSQGAEQFF.

The rearrangement uses TRBV6-2 or TRBV6-3 and TRBJ1-4, with D hard to call. CDR1 and CDR2 from the germline V gene are MNHEY and SVGEGT. The CDR3 is 15 amino acids. The V gene lost 0 bases and the J gene lost 0 bases, with 5 bases spanning the gap. Written as DNA, the CDR3 is TGTGCCAGCAGTTACTCGGGTGCAACTAATGAAAAACTGTTTTTT. The encoded protein is CASSYSGATNEKLFF.